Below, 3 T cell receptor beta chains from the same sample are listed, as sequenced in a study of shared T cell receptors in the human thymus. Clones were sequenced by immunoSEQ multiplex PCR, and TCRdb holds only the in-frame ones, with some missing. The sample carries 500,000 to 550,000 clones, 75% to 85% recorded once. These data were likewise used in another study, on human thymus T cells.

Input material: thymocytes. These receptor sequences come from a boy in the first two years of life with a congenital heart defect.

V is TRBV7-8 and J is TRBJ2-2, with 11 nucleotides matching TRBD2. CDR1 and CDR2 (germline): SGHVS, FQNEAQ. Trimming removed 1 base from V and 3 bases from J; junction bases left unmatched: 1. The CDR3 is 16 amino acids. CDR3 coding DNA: TGTGCCAGCAGCTTAGTGGGACTAGCGGACACCGGGGAGCTGTTTTTT. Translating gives CASSLVGLADTGELFF.

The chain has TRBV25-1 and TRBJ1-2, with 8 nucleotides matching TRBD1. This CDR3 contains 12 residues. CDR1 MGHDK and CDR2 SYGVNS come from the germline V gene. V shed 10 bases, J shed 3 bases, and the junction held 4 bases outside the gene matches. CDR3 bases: TGTGCCACCTGGACAGGGCACTATGGCTACACCTTC. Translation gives CATWTGHYGYTF.

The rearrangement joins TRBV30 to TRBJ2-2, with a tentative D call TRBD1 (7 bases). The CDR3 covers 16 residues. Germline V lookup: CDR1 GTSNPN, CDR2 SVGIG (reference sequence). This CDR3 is CGFRGGTVPNTGELFF. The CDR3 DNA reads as TGTGGGTTTAGAGGGGGGACAGTCCCGAACACCGGGGAGCTGTTTTTT. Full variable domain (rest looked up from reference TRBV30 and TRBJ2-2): SQTIHQWPATLVQPVGSPLSLECTVEGTSNPNLYWYRQAAGRGLQLLFYSVGIGQISSEVPQNLSASRPQDRQFILSSKKLLLSDSGFYLCGFRGGTVPNTGELFFGEGSRLTVL.